These 32 T cell receptor beta chains were all obtained from the same sample, sequenced in a study of early T cells in non-severe SARS-CoV-2 infection (dated by TCRdb to about 2021). Libraries came from 5' RACE. Sequencing used a NextSeq 500. Starting from the raw public reads, TCRdb applied fastp trimming at Q25, assembled clones with MiXCR and retained in-frame beta chains. All rows with the same CDR3 protein become a single entry with the most common DNA and genes. The sample table holds tens of thousands of distinct CDR3 sequences, of which roughly 12% were seen once. The top ten clones comprise around 4.8% of the sample. The sample consisted of whole blood, taken at baseline. These receptors were collected from an adult who was a healthcare worker with PCR-confirmed SARS-CoV-2 infection or an uninfected control (not recorded which).

This clonotype has just a few counts. For the CDR3, the DNA is TGCAGCGCTACTAGCAACACAGATACGCAGTATTTT. Translated: CSATSNTDTQYF. This rearrangement joins TRBV29-1 to TRBJ2-3, with D possibly being TRBD2 (6 bases). The CDR3 sequence is 12 residues long. Germline V gene sequence: CDR1 SQVTM, CDR2 ANQGSEA. V shed 7 bases and J shed 2 bases, with 10 bases lying between them.

This clonotype was seen many times. V gene TRBV28 combines with J gene TRBJ2-2, with 9 positions matching TRBD1. V was clipped by 5 bases and J by 6 bases; unmatched bases: 13. CDR1 is MDHEN, CDR2 SYDVKM, per germline. The length of the CDR3 is 17 residues. The CDR3, as DNA: TGTGCCAGCAGTCCCCCCCGGGGCGGACAGGGGTCCGGGGAGCTGTTTTTT. Translating gives CASSPPRGGQGSGELFF. The variable domain in full, completed from reference TRBV28 and TRBJ2-2, reads DVKVTQSSRYLVKRTGEKVFLECVQDMDHENMFWYRQDPGLGLRLIYFSYDVKMKEKGDIPEGYSVSREKKERFSLILESASTNQTSMYLCASSPPRGGQGSGELFFGEGSRLTVL.

This chain links TRBV2 with TRBJ2-2; D is uncertain. The length of the CDR3 is 18 residues. Germline-derived CDR1 and CDR2 are SNHLY and FYNNEI. V was pared by 0 bases and J by 0 bases, with 14 bases between. The CDR3: CASSEAPAVGTNTGELFF. CDR3 DNA sequence: TGTGCCAGCAGTGAAGCCCCCGCGGTTGGTACGAACACCGGGGAGCTGTTTTTT.

CDR3 in DNA: TGCAGTGCTAGGGATAAGTCCTCGCCAAGTCAGCCCCAGCATTTT. Its protein is CSARDKSSPSQPQHF. The chain couples TRBV20-1 to TRBJ1-5; D not resolved. Germline V gene data show CDR1 as DFQATT and CDR2 as SNEGSKA (reference sequence). CDR3 length: 15 residues. V lost 3 bases, J lost 6 bases, and 18 bases lay in between.

The chain links TRBV28 to TRBJ2-3; D unresolved. The germline CDR1 and CDR2 sequences are MDHEN and SYDVKM. Trimming stripped 4 bases from V and 1 base from J, with 15 bases between. This CDR3 has 16 amino acids. The CDR3 reads CASSWTRTLGTDTQYF. CDR3 DNA sequence: TGTGCCAGCAGTTGGACCCGAACCTTGGGCACAGATACGCAGTATTTT. The variable domain in full, with the rest retrieved from reference TRBV28 and TRBJ2-3, is DVKVTQSSRYLVKRTGEKVFLECVQDMDHENMFWYRQDPGLGLRLIYFSYDVKMKEKGDIPEGYSVSREKKERFSLILESASTNQTSMYLCASSWTRTLGTDTQYFGPGTRLTVL.

This clonotype was found many times. This CDR3 is CASSQTGYTQYF. The CDR3, as DNA: TGTGCCAGCAGCCAAACAGGGTATACGCAGTATTTT. The J gene is TRBJ2-3, the V gene TRBV7-6, with D perhaps matching TRBD1 (6 bases). Germline V CDR1 and CDR2: SGHVS, FNYEAQ. The CDR3 has 12 amino acids. V lost 5 bases to trimming and J lost 7 bases, with 10 bases between them.

This clonotype showed up just a few times. The CDR3 DNA reads as TGTGCCATCAGTGCAGTGGCGGGGTTGAAGAACACTGAAGCTTTCTTT. Its protein product is CAISAVAGLKNTEAFF. The chain employs TRBV10-3 and TRBJ1-1; D gene uncertain. This CDR3 spans 16 amino acids. CDR1 is ENHRY and CDR2 is SYGVKD in the germline V gene. V shed 4 bases and J shed 1 base, with 16 bases lying between them.

This chain uses TRBV10-3 with TRBJ2-3; tentative D call: TRBD1 (6 bases). Germline V lookup: CDR1 ENHRY, CDR2 SYGVKD. The CDR3 has 14 residues. Trimming removed 11 bases from V and 0 bases from J, with 15 bases in between. In nucleotides, the CDR3 is TGTGCCTCCACCCTGGGGGCTAGCACAGATACGCAGTATTTT. This codes for CASTLGASTDTQYF.

This clonotype was counted a few times. The V call is TRBV12-3 or TRBV12-4, the J call TRBJ2-3; D call uncertain. V was cut by 3 bases and J by 4 bases, with 11 bases left in between. This CDR3 has 14 residues. The CDR3 is CASSFGYVPDTQYF. The CDR3 DNA follows: TGTGCCAGCAGTTTTGGTTACGTCCCAGATACGCAGTATTTT.

This clonotype was observed a few times. This rearrangement joins TRBV20-1 to TRBJ2-5; D not certain. The V and J ends lost 0 bases and 2 bases respectively, with 13 bases between them. CDR1 DFQATT and CDR2 SNEGSKA come from the germline V gene (reference sequence). The CDR3 has 15 amino acids. CDR3 protein: CSARDPTQPQETQYF. The CDR3 nucleotides are TGCAGTGCTAGAGATCCTACACAGCCACAAGAGACCCAGTACTTC.

This clonotype was counted between two and nine times. The J gene is TRBJ1-5, the V gene TRBV19; D perhaps matches TRBD1 (5 bases). Between the trimmed V and J ends, which lost 5 bases and 15 bases, there was a span of 23 bases. The CDR3 has 14 amino acids. CDR1 and CDR2 from the germline V gene are LNHDA and SQIVND (reference sequence). The CDR3 loop reads CASSPQTALPARHF. In DNA, the CDR3 is TGTGCCAGTAGTCCACAGACAGCACTGCCCGCCCGGCATTTT.

The genes are TRBV18 and TRBJ1-3; possibly TRBD1 for D (6 bases). The CDR3 is 13 residues long. Trimming cost V 4 bases and J 7 bases, with 11 bases left between them. Germline lookup yields CDR1 KGHSH and CDR2 LQKENI. The CDR3 is CASSQDSRNTIYF. In DNA, the CDR3 is TGTGCCAGCTCACAGGACAGTCGGAACACCATATATTTT.

This clonotype was seen only a few times. V is TRBV12-5 and J is TRBJ2-1; possibly TRBD1 for D (6 bases). CDR3 length equals 12 residues. V was pared by 7 bases and J by 12 bases, with 16 bases between. The germline V gene has CDR1 LGHNT and CDR2 FRNRAP. CDR3 amino acids: CASAPTGVRQFF. The DNA for the CDR3 is TGTGCTAGTGCCCCGACAGGCGTCCGGCAGTTCTTC.

This clonotype was detected only a few times. The chain recombines TRBV20-1 with TRBJ2-5; D may be TRBD1 or TRBD2 (6 bases each). Germline CDR1 DFQATT, CDR2 SNEGSKA (reference sequence). Trimming left V 6 bases short and J 1 base short, with 12 bases between. CDR3 size: 13 residues. CDR3 DNA: TGCAGTGCCCAGGGGACTGGCCAAGAGACCCAGTACTTC. Encoded protein: CSAQGTGQETQYF.

This clonotype showed up many times. The junction shows a germline mismatch at one end, possibly a read error. This rearrangement joins TRBV5-4 to TRBJ2-1; 9 bases fit TRBD1. The germline gives CDR1 SGHNT, CDR2 YYREEE (reference sequence). The CDR3 covers 12 residues. CDR3 nucleotide sequence: TGTGCCAGCAGTCTGAGGACAGGGGCGCTGGTCTTC. Translating it yields CASSLRTGALVF.

The table lists this clonotype with a few counts. This chain uses TRBV7-2 with TRBJ2-2, with D possibly called TRBD1 or TRBD2 (5 bases each). Germline CDR1 reads SGHTA; CDR2 reads FQGNSA. Trimming stripped 5 bases from V and 4 bases from J, with 17 bases between. The CDR3 contains 16 residues. The CDR3 loop reads CASSTPGPLSTGELFF. The CDR3 DNA follows: TGTGCCAGCAGCACTCCGGGACCCCTTTCCACCGGGGAGCTGTTTTTT.

This clonotype came up many times. The chain couples TRBV20-1 to TRBJ1-4; a possible D gene is TRBD1 (5 bases). Germline values: CDR1 DFQATT, CDR2 SNEGSKA (reference sequence). Trimming took off 0 bases at V and 7 bases at J, with 12 bases between the two ends. This CDR3 region has 14 residues. The CDR3: CSARDGREGEKLFF. In nucleotides, the CDR3 is TGCAGTGCTAGAGACGGCAGGGAGGGTGAAAAACTGTTTTTT.

This clonotype was detected a few times. The chain uses TRBV29-1 and TRBJ2-4; TRBD2 might be the D (6 bases). Trimming shortened V by 0 bases and J by 0 bases, and 21 bases separated the two germline ends. The CDR3 has 19 residues. Germline V gene lookup returns CDR1 SQVTM and CDR2 ANQGSEA. The CDR3 region is CSVEELRHSGGIAKNIQYF. DNA of the CDR3: TGCAGCGTTGAAGAATTACGACACAGTGGCGGGATAGCCAAAAACATTCAGTACTTC.

This clonotype was picked up many times. The gene calls are TRBV12-3 or TRBV12-4 and TRBJ1-4; D unresolved. The CDR3 is 15 amino acids. The germline V and J ends were trimmed by 4 bases and 3 bases, with 12 bases remaining between them. The CDR3 reads CASSSGLSANEKLFF. CDR3 DNA sequence: TGTGCCAGCAGTTCAGGTCTATCGGCTAATGAAAAACTGTTTTTT.

This clonotype was detected ten times or more. The CDR3 reads CASSLEGGPYEQYF. The CDR3 DNA reads as TGTGCCAGCAGCTTAGAGGGCGGGCCCTACGAGCAGTACTTC. This sequence joins TRBV11-2 and TRBJ2-7; D might be TRBD2 (5 bases). CDR1 and CDR2 (germline): SGHAT, FQNNGV. With 0 bases removed from V and 2 bases from J, the gap between germline ends came to 8 bases. The CDR3 is 14 residues long.

Only a few counts were recorded for this clonotype. This chain uses TRBV5-4 with TRBJ2-2; D gene ambiguous. Between the trimmed V and J ends, which lost 4 bases and 5 bases, there was a span of 18 bases. CDR1 is SGHNT, CDR2 YYREEE, per germline (reference sequence). This CDR3 has 16 amino acids. The CDR3 DNA sequence: TGTGCCAGCAGCCTCATGGGGTCGCGATGGACCGGGGAGCTGTTTTTT. Translated: CASSLMGSRWTGELFF.

The rearrangement links TRBV27 to TRBJ2-1, with 9 bases aligning to TRBD1. Germline trimming cut 5 bases from V and 9 bases from J; bases unmatched to any gene: 8. The CDR3 sequence is 14 residues long. From germline, CDR1 is MNHEY and CDR2 SMNVEV (reference sequence). The CDR3 is CASSARDRAPEQFF. Here the CDR3 DNA reads TGTGCCAGCAGTGCACGGGACAGGGCCCCTGAGCAGTTCTTC.

This clonotype came up many times. The J gene is TRBJ1-6, the V gene TRBV12-3 or TRBV12-4, with D possibly matching TRBD1 (6 bases). The CDR3 consists of 13 residues. V gave up 3 bases and J gave up 7 bases, with 7 bases separating them. The CDR3 bases are TGTGCCAGCAGTTTGGGGGCGAATTCACCCCTCCACTTT. Its protein product is CASSLGANSPLHF.

The CDR3 sequence is CASSLRKVGTDTQYF. As DNA, the CDR3 is TGTGCCAGCAGCTTGCGTAAGGTGGGCACAGATACGCAGTATTTT. This chain links TRBV5-6 with TRBJ2-3; D not certain. V was cut by 1 base and J by 1 base, with 10 bases left in between. In germline, CDR1 is SGHDT, CDR2 YYEEEE. The CDR3 sequence is 15 residues long.

This chain links TRBV6-1 with TRBJ2-1, with TRBD2 identical over 7 bases. V gave up 6 bases and J gave up 0 bases; unmatched junction bases: 8. Germline CDR1 is MNHNS and CDR2 is SASEGT. This CDR3 spans 16 amino acids. CDR3 residues: CASRAGSRSSYNEQFF. CDR3 sequence (DNA): TGTGCCAGCAGAGCGGGATCCAGGAGCTCCTACAATGAGCAGTTCTTC.

In this sample, this clonotype turned up a few times. This chain links TRBV12-3 or TRBV12-4 with TRBJ1-6, with 10 positions matching TRBD1. The CDR3 is made up of 17 amino acids. With V trimmed by 5 bases and J by 2 bases, 6 bases remained unmatched. The chain's CDR3 is CASSPRQGAAYNSPLHF. The DNA of the CDR3 is TGTGCCAGCAGTCCCCGACAGGGGGCCGCCTATAATTCACCCCTCCACTTT.

This clonotype came up many times. V usage is TRBV19 and J usage is TRBJ1-5; possibly TRBD1 for D (6 bases). The CDR3 is 14 residues long. V lost 5 bases and J lost 2, with 10 bases in between. The germline V gene encodes CDR1 LNHDA and CDR2 SQIVND (reference sequence). Here the CDR3 reads CASSPSGGNQPQHF. CDR3 sequence (DNA): TGTGCCAGTAGTCCTTCAGGGGGCAATCAGCCCCAGCATTTT.

This chain uses TRBV20-1 with TRBJ2-4, with D tentatively TRBD2 (5 bases). The germline CDR1 and CDR2 sequences are DFQATT and SNEGSKA (reference sequence). Trimming shortened V by 6 bases and J by 0 bases, and 18 bases separated the two germline ends. This CDR3 region has 16 residues. CDR3 sequence (DNA): TGCAGTGCGAGTACCGCGGGCCCGTTAGCCAAAAACATTCAGTACTTC. It codes for CSASTAGPLAKNIQYF.

The table lists this clonotype with many counts. The gene calls are TRBV6-1 and TRBJ1-6, with unresolved D. The CDR3 is made up of 16 amino acids. From germline, CDR1 is MNHNS and CDR2 SASEGT. Deletions cut 1 base from V and 6 bases from J, with 13 bases between. As DNA, the CDR3 is TGTGCCAGCAGTGAAGGCGGCCTCCCCTTTAATTCACCCCTCCACTTT. Its protein product is CASSEGGLPFNSPLHF.

Here the CDR3 reads CSASPNHYGYTF. CDR3 nucleotides: TGCAGTGCTAGCCCGAACCACTATGGCTACACCTTC. The rearrangement uses TRBV20-1 and TRBJ1-2; D gene unclear. Germline-derived CDR1 and CDR2 are DFQATT and SNEGSKA (reference sequence). V gave up 3 bases and J gave up 3 bases, with 8 bases separating them. The CDR3 has 12 residues.

V and J are TRBV6-5 and TRBJ1-2; maybe TRBD1 (5 bases). The V end was cut by 8 bases, the J end by 4 bases, with 11 bases between. The CDR3 is 12 amino acids. Germline CDR1 is MNHEY and CDR2 is SVGAGI. This CDR3 reads CASLQAGYGYTF. CDR3 bases: TGTGCCAGCCTACAGGCGGGCTATGGCTACACCTTC.

This clonotype was detected many times. The chain links TRBV12-3 or TRBV12-4 to TRBJ2-3; D perhaps matches TRBD1 (5 bases). V lost 4 bases to trimming and J lost 9 bases, with 14 bases between them. This CDR3 is built from 13 residues. The CDR3 nucleotides are TGTGCCAGCAGTTGGCCTGGGGCAGGGACGCAGTATTTT. It codes for CASSWPGAGTQYF.